Shown below are 10 T cell receptor beta chains from a single sample sequenced in a study of cytomegalovirus exposure and HLA in healthy donors. The PCR contained 60 Vbeta and 13 Jbeta primers. The assay was immunoSEQ multiplex PCR, and TCRdb's table has in-frame clones only and misses some. The sample contains 65,000 to 85,000 clones, over 9.5% of which appear only once. Sequencing used PBMCs. Receptors originate from a man in his sixties in good health and CMV-seropositive.

This clone occurred a few times. This chain joins TRBV2 and TRBJ2-1; 7 bases are shared with TRBD2. The CDR3 loop spans 15 amino acids. Germline trimming cut 11 bases from V and 2 bases from J; bases unmatched to any gene: 12. Germline-derived CDR1 and CDR2 are SNHLY and FYNNEI. This CDR3 reads CAGTGSAGAYNEQFF. CDR3 sequence (DNA): TGTGCCGGCACGGGTTCTGCGGGGGCCTACAATGAGCAGTTCTTC.

This clone was counted a few times. CDR3 nucleotide sequence: TGTGCCAGCAGCGTAGAACCGGGAGGGACGAATGAAAAACTGTTTTTT. Translating gives CASSVEPGGTNEKLFF. J is TRBJ1-4 and V is TRBV9, with D perhaps TRBD1 (5 bases). The V end was cut by 0 bases, the J end by 5 bases, with 14 bases between. Germline CDR1 reads SGDLS; CDR2 reads YYNGEE. The CDR3 has 16 amino acids.

This clone was found a few times. The chain couples TRBV16 to TRBJ2-7; tentatively, D is TRBD2 (7 bases). Trimming removed 3 bases at V and 5 bases at J, with 11 bases between. Germline CDR1 KGHSY, CDR2 FQNENV. This CDR3 contains 13 residues. This CDR3 is CASSHSGGHEQYF. As DNA, the CDR3 is TGTGCCAGCAGCCATTCGGGGGGCCACGAGCAGTACTTC.

A word on this clone: Other DNA sequences in this specimen translate into the identical CDR3. The V gene is TRBV5-1, the J gene TRBJ2-7; tentatively, D is TRBD1 (5 bases). Deletions cut 3 bases from V and 0 bases from J, with 16 bases between. Germline CDR1 is SGHRS and CDR2 is YFSETQ. The CDR3 loop spans 16 amino acids. The CDR3 region is CASSWPGTQGSYEQYF. The DNA of the CDR3 is TGCGCCAGCAGCTGGCCCGGTACGCAGGGCTCCTACGAGCAGTACTTC.

This clone occurred a few times. V gene TRBV19 combines with J gene TRBJ2-2; TRBD2 matches 8 bases. Losses at the gene ends were 3 bases for V and 1 base for J; bases not matched to a gene: 1. Germline assignment: CDR1 LNHDA and CDR2 SQIVND (reference sequence). CDR3 length equals 15 residues. CDR3 protein: CASSISGGNTGELFF. CDR3 in DNA: TGTGCCAGTAGTATCAGCGGGGGGAACACCGGGGAGCTGTTTTTT.

The sample holds a few counts of this clone. V and J are TRBV6-5 and TRBJ1-4; TRBD1 might be the D (5 bases). Germline V gene lookup returns CDR1 MNHEY and CDR2 SVGAGI. The CDR3 extends over 16 amino acids. Trimming cost V 4 bases and J 0 bases, with 12 bases left between them. DNA of the CDR3: TGTGCCAGCAGTTTTACAGGAATAGCAACTAATGAAAAACTGTTTTTT. Translation: CASSFTGIATNEKLFF.

This clone was seen more than once but under ten times. This CDR3 reads CASSLDPGATNEKLFF. Written as DNA, the CDR3 is TGCGCCAGCAGCTTGGATCCGGGGGCAACTAATGAAAAACTGTTTTTT. The chain joins TRBV5-1 to TRBJ1-4; D may be TRBD1 (5 bases). The CDR3 is 16 residues long. The V gene lost 0 bases and the J gene lost 0 bases, with 9 bases spanning the gap. Germline lookup yields CDR1 SGHRS and CDR2 YFSETQ.

V usage is TRBV6-1 and J usage is TRBJ2-3, with D tentatively TRBD2 (5 bases). Trimming removed 6 bases from V and 8 bases from J, with 15 bases in between. Germline V gives CDR1 MNHNS, CDR2 SASEGT. The CDR3 length is 13 residues. CDR3 nucleotides: TGTGCCAGCAGGACCGGTGAGCGGAGTACGCAGTATTTT. Its protein product is CASRTGERSTQYF.

The V call is TRBV11-2, the J call TRBJ1-2, with 8 bases lining up with TRBD1. Germline V gene lookup returns CDR1 SGHAT and CDR2 FQNNGV. The CDR3 contains 14 residues. V gave up 1 base and J gave up 7 bases; unmatched junction bases: 5. This CDR3 is CASSLGQGAGGYTF. The CDR3 DNA sequence: TGTGCCAGCAGCTTAGGGCAGGGGGCAGGTGGCTACACCTTC.

On this clone itself: The junction differs from germline at one of its ends, possibly a read error. V and J are TRBV28 and TRBJ2-3, with a tentative D call TRBD1 (5 bases). The CDR3 is made up of 12 amino acids. Germline V gives CDR1 MDHEN, CDR2 SYDVKM. The CDR3 region has the DNA TGTGCAAGCAGTTTAGGGGCAGATAAGCAGTATTTT. Amino acid sequence: CASSLGADKQYF.